This TCR beta chain emerged from a study of shared clonotypes between healthy human individuals. J gave up 5 bases and V 2 bases, and 7 bases lay outside the gene matches. Germline V gene lookup returns CDR1 SGHRS and CDR2 YFSETQ. The length of the CDR3 is 14 residues. Some clones are missing from TCRdb's copy, which holds only in-frame ones; the method was immunoSEQ multiplex PCR. The table includes 470,000 or so clones, 70% to 80% detected once. The chain has TRBV5-1 and TRBJ2-7; 7 nucleotides match TRBD1. Sequencing was done on a sample of PBMCs. This TCR came from a middle-aged woman in good health. Some clones in this sample may be carry-over from other donors' samples. The CDR3 spells CASSLTGVRHEQYF. The CDR3 region has the DNA TGCGCCAGCAGCTTAACAGGGGTCCGGCACGAGCAGTACTTC.